This T cell receptor (beta chain) is from a study of shared clonotypes between healthy human individuals. The study, taken as a whole, reports: A generally larger estimated richness was seen in naive subsets than in memory subsets.

The test was conducted at deep level. Sequenced by immunoSEQ multiplex PCR; TCRdb stores in-frame clones only, minus some. The sample lists around 1,000,000 clones; 70% to 80% were seen once. V lost 0 bases to trimming and J lost 6 bases, with 7 bases between them. The CDR3 is 13 residues long. Germline loops: CDR1 SGHRS, CDR2 YFSETQ. Of note for this clone: The antigen is undetermined.

This clonotype was obtained from a man aged 18 to 30 in good health. Some clones in this sample may be carry-over from other donors' samples. Specimen: memory CD4+ T cells from PBMCs. Subset meaning: CD45RA-negative fraction. The chain uses TRBV5-1 and TRBJ2-1; D is undetermined. The CDR3 region has the DNA TGCGCCAGCAGCTTGGTGGTGCCCAATGAGCAGTTCTTC. Protein sequence: CASSLVVPNEQFF.